This T cell receptor (beta chain) was found in a study of cytomegalovirus exposure and HLA in healthy donors. Across the study: In a later analysis, the roughly 120 validation repertoires were reported to have used the same platform as the roughly 670 first-cohort repertoires.

Study-level points and caveats: It was confirmed in vitro that three of the CMV-associated chains were specific for CMV antigens. While the bulk of TCR sequences proved rare, some public TCRs turned up in many donors. 150 or so TCR beta chains were listed as cytomegalovirus-associated.

The data were produced by immunoSEQ multiplex PCR, yet TCRdb's version contains in-frame clones alone and is incomplete. The data contain roughly 100,000 clones, about nine tenths of them singletons. Comment on this clone: Its target is not known.

The sequenced sample consisted of PBMCs. The source of this sequence is a woman aged 18-35 years in good health and CMV-seropositive.

CDR3 sequence: CASSLLGGANYGYTF. The CDR3 region has the DNA TGTGCCAGCAGTTTATTGGGGGGTGCTAACTATGGCTACACCTTC. The rearrangement links TRBV28 to TRBJ1-2, with D perhaps matching TRBD1 (5 bases). This CDR3 is 15 amino acids long. V lost 1 base, J lost 0 bases, and 9 bases lay in between. Germline V gene data show CDR1 as MDHEN and CDR2 as SYDVKM.